The clone carrying this T cell receptor beta chain showed up just once. Assay: immunoSEQ multiplex PCR; the TCRdb copy retains only in-frame clones and omits some. The table has about 15,000 clones, more than 60% seen once; the top ten hold approximately 15%. This entry is derived from a study of immune characteristics of hereditary and idiopathic chronic pancreatitis. The CDR3 covers 13 residues. The germline V gene encodes CDR1 SGHAT and CDR2 FQNNGV. Trimming removed 1 base at V and 7 bases at J, with 8 bases between. Total pancreatectomy with islet autotransplantation was the source of the chronic pancreatitis pancreas tissue.

This clonotype was sampled from a human donor with chronic pancreatitis. Sequenced: pancreas tissue with hereditary chronic pancreatitis. The chain has TRBV11-2 and TRBJ2-1, with D possibly being TRBD1 (5 bases). The CDR3 bases are TGTGCCAGCAGCTTAGGGGGCCTAAATGAGCAGTTCTTC. Encoded protein: CASSLGGLNEQFF. Complete variable domain (other parts from reference TRBV11-2 and TRBJ2-1): EAGVAQSPRYKIIEKRQSVAFWCNPISGHATLYWYQQILGQGPKLLIQFQNNGVVDDSQLPKDRFSAERLKGVDSTLKIQPAKLEDSAVYLCASSLGGLNEQFFGPGTRLTVL.